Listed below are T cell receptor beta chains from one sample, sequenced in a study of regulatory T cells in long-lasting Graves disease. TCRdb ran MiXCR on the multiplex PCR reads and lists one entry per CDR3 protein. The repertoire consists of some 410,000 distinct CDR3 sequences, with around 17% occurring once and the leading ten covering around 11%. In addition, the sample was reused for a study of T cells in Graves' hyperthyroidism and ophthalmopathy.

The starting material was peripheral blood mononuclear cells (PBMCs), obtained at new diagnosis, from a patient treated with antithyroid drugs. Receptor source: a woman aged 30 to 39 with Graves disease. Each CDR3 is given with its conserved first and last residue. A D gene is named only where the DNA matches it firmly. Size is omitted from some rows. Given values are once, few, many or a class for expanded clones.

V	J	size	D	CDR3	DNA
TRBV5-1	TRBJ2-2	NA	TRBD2	CASKWLAEPGELFF	TGCGCCAGCAAGTGGCTAGCGGAACCCGGGGAGCTGTTTTTT
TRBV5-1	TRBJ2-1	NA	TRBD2	CASSLRVSGSGYEQFF	TGCGCCAGCAGCTTGCGGGTTAGCGGGAGTGGATATGAGCAGTTCTTC
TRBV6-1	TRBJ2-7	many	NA	CASSEQGDEQYF	TGTGCCAGCAGTGAGCAGGGCGACGAGCAGTACTTC
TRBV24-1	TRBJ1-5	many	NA	CATSYGNQPQHF	TGTGCCACCAGTTACGGCAATCAGCCCCAGCATTTT
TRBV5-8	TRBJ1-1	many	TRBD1	CASSVGTAWGNTEAFF	TGTGCCAGCAGCGTGGGGACAGCTTGGGGGAACACTGAAGCTTTCTTT
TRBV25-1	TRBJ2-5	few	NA	CASSDFLRGLETQYF	TGTGCCAGCAGTGACTTCCTGAGGGGTTTGGAGACCCAGTACTTC
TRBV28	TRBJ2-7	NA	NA	CASSTPGLSLYEQYF	TGTGCCAGCAGTACCCCCGGACTAAGCCTCTACGAGCAGTACTTC
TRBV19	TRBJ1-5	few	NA	CASSSLQTSNQPQHF	TGTGCCAGTAGTTCTCTACAGACTAGCAATCAGCCCCAGCATTTT
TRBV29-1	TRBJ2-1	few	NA	CSPYGEGYNEQFF	TGCAGCCCCTACGGAGAAGGGTACAATGAGCAGTTCTTC
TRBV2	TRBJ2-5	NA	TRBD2	CASRQSGTSVAGTQYF	TGTGCCAGCAGACAATCCGGGACTAGCGTCGCGGGGACCCAGTACTTC
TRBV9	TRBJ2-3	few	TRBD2	CASSEPLLAGPGTDTQYF	TGTGCCAGCAGCGAGCCCCTCTTAGCGGGACCGGGCACAGATACGCAGTATTTT
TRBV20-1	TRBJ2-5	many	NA	CSGTFQETQYF	TGCAGTGGGACTTTTCAAGAGACCCAGTACTTC
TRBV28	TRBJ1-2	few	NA	CASTLRGGKGYTF	TGTGCCAGCACTCTCCGGGGGGGAAAGGGCTACACCTTC
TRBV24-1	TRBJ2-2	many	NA	CATSESTAKNTGELFF	TGTGCCACCAGTGAATCGACAGCGAAGAACACCGGGGAGCTGTTTTTT
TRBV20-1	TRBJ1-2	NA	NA	CSASLPTGLDGGYTF	TGCAGTGCTAGCCTACCGACAGGACTAGACGGTGGCTACACCTTC
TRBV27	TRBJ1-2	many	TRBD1	CASRRRDREYGYTF	TGTGCCAGCAGACGAAGGGACAGGGAATATGGCTACACCTTC
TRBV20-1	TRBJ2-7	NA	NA	CSARRADYEQYF	TGCAGTGCTAGACGGGCGGACTACGAGCAGTACTTC
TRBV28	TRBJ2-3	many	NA	CASSLIPPRDTQYF	TGTGCCAGCAGTTTAATACCTCCGAGGGATACGCAGTATTTT
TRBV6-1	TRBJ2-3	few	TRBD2	CASSGGGVIDTQYF	TGTGCCAGCAGCGGCGGGGGAGTGATAGATACGCAGTATTTT
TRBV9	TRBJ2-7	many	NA	CASSPGSGEREQYF	TGTGCCAGCAGCCCCGGGTCCGGGGAGCGCGAGCAGTACTTC
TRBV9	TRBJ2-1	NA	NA	CASSVDSGPGWGEQFF	TGTGCCAGCAGCGTAGACAGCGGGCCCGGCTGGGGTGAGCAGTTCTTC
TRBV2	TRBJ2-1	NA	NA	CASKTRLPSSYNKQFF	TGTGCCAGCAAAACGAGACTCCCGAGCTCCTACAATAAGCAGTTCTTC
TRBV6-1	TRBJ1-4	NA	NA	CASSDSPGDENLFF	TGTGCCAGCAGTGACAGTCCCGGAGATGAAAATCTGTTTTTT
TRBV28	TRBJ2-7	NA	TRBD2	CASSLPAGTSGHSYEQYF	TGTGCCAGCAGTCTCCCCGCCGGGACTAGCGGACACTCCTACGAGCAGTACTTC
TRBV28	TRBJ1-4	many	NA	CASSFRINEKLFF	TGTGCCAGCAGTTTTAGGATTAATGAAAAACTGTTTTTT
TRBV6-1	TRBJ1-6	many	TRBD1	CASSQMSGTGSSYNSPLHF	TGTGCCAGCAGTCAGATGTCGGGGACAGGGTCGTCCTATAATTCACCCCTCCACTTT
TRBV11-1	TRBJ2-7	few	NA	CASSLLGKREYEQYF	TGTGCCAGCAGCTTATTAGGGAAACGAGAGTACGAGCAGTACTTC
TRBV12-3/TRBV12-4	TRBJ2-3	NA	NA	CASSFPFSSDRGDTQYF	TGTGCCAGCAGCTTTCCGTTCTCTAGCGATCGAGGGGATACGCAGTATTTT
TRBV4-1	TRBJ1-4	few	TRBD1	CASSQAPGQNNEKLFF	TGCGCCAGCAGCCAAGCCCCGGGACAGAATAATGAAAAACTGTTTTTT
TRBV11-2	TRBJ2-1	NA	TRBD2	CASSLYSGSSYNEQFF	TGTGCCAGCAGCCTCTATAGCGGGAGCTCCTACAATGAGCAGTTCTTC
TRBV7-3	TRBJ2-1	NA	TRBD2	CASSLSGTRGLNEQFF	TGTGCCAGCAGCTTAAGCGGGACTAGGGGACTCAATGAGCAGTTCTTC
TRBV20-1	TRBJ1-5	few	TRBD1	CSARDWDRGNQPQHF	TGCAGTGCTAGAGATTGGGACAGGGGCAATCAGCCCCAGCATTTT
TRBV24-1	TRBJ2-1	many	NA	CATSDPGRGEDEQFF	TGTGCCACCAGTGATCCCGGTCGAGGGGAAGATGAGCAGTTCTTC
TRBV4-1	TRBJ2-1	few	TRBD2	CASSHQESLAGTEQFF	TGCGCCAGCAGCCACCAAGAGAGCCTAGCGGGTACCGAGCAGTTCTTC
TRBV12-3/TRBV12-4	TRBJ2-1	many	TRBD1	CASRRRDRDYNEQFF	TGTGCCAGCAGGCGCCGGGACAGAGACTACAATGAGCAGTTCTTC
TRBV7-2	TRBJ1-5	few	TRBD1	CASSLPPRGLHF	TGTGCCAGCAGCCTCCCCCCCAGGGGGCTGCATTTT
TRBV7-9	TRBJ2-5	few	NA	CASSSGVMGQETQYF	TGTGCCAGCAGCTCCGGGGTCATGGGTCAAGAGACCCAGTACTTC
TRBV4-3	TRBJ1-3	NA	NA	CASSRTSGKSKGAIYF	TGCGCCAGCAGCCGAACAAGTGGGAAGTCTAAGGGGGCCATATATTTT
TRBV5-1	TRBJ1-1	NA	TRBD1	CASSPGQGAWNTEAFF	TGCGCCAGCAGCCCGGGACAGGGGGCCTGGAACACTGAAGCTTTCTTT
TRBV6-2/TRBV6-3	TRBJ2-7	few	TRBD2	CASSAPGTSGHEQYF	TGTGCCAGCAGTGCCCCCGGGACTAGCGGCCACGAGCAGTACTTC
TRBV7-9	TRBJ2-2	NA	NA	CASSLGDIGSGELFF	TGTGCCAGCAGCTTAGGGGACATCGGTTCAGGGGAGCTGTTTTTT
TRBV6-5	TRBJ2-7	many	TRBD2	CASSYAGGFAYEQYF	TGTGCCAGCAGTTACGCCGGGGGGTTCGCCTACGAGCAGTACTTC
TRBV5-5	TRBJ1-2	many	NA	CASSLALGNYGYTF	TGTGCCAGCAGCTTGGCCTTGGGTAACTATGGCTACACCTTC
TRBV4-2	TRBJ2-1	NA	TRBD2	CASSQERVRGLAGVFAEQFF	TGTGCCAGCAGCCAAGAAAGGGTTCGGGGTCTAGCGGGAGTATTTGCTGAGCAGTTCTTC
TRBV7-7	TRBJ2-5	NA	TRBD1	CASSLGTGAETQYF	TGTGCTAGCAGCTTAGGGACAGGGGCGGAGACCCAGTACTTC
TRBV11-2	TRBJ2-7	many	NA	CASSLSGVGSYEQYF	TGTGCCAGCAGCTTATCGGGGGTAGGGTCCTACGAGCAGTACTTC
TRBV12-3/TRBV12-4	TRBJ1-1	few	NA	CASSLVQLDTEAFF	TGTGCCAGCAGTTTAGTCCAACTGGACACTGAAGCTTTCTTT
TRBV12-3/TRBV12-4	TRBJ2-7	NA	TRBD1	CASRPRGQGLGGYEQYF	TGTGCCAGCAGACCCAGGGGACAGGGCTTAGGTGGTTACGAGCAGTACTTC